This entry is about one T cell receptor beta chain. Its antigen is undetermined. V lost 6 bases, J lost 0 bases, and 9 bases lay in between. The CDR3 length is 14 residues. The germline V gene has CDR1 SGHKS and CDR2 YYEKEE (reference sequence). The source of the sample is a study of T cells in Graves' hyperthyroidism and ophthalmopathy. Whole-study results and caveats: Most thyroid clonotypes that were expanded above 0.001 also turned up in blood.

Graves' hyperthyroidism was deemed stable absent ophthalmopathy progression within 18 months. Diagnostic assessment was based on clinical symptoms, serum thyroxine and TRAb, thyroid ultrasound and orbital computed tomography. Using RNA transcripts as the source, TCR beta CDR3 regions were amplified. In the first-round RT-PCR of the TCR CDR3, the HTBI primer set was used. Using its own MiXCR run on the multiplex PCR reads, TCRdb lists one record per CDR3 protein. The sample consists of just over 550,000 distinct CDR3 sequences, about 43% of them appearing once. This clonotype was obtained from a woman aged 18-29 years with Graves' hyperthyroidism. The sequenced sample consisted of peripheral blood or thyroid tissue (not recorded which). The rearrangement uses TRBV5-5 and TRBJ1-4; D remains ambiguous. CDR3 in DNA: TGTGCCAGCACCCGGACGGCAACTAATGAAAAACTGTTTTTT. Its translation is CASTRTATNEKLFF. Full variable domain (remainder filled in from reference TRBV5-5 and TRBJ1-4): DAGVTQSPTHLIKTRGQQVTLRCSPISGHKSVSWYQQVLGQGPQFIFQYYEKEERGRGNFPDRFSARQFPNYSSELNVNALLLGDSALYLCASTRTATNEKLFFGSGTQLSVL.